This is a list of T cell receptor beta chains from one sample in a study of cytomegalovirus exposure and HLA in healthy donors. Assay: immunoSEQ multiplex PCR; the TCRdb copy retains only in-frame clones and omits some. The repertoire holds 250,000 to 350,000 clones, with 86% as singletons. The sample was PBMCs. The source is a woman younger than 35 in good health and CMV-seronegative. The CDR3 runs from the conserved cysteine through the conserved F or W. D genes are given only for firm matches. Clone size, where shown, is once, few, many, or a class for clones that have expanded.

J: TRBJ2-7; length: 16; D: -; V: TRBV6-5; size: -; CDR3: CASSYSGGLGTYEQYF; DNA: TGTGCCAGCAGTTACTCGGGCGGGCTGGGGACCTACGAGCAGTACTTC
J: TRBJ2-3; length: 12; D: -; V: TRBV15; size: -; CDR3: CATSRAQGTQYF; DNA: TGTGCCACCAGCAGAGCCCAGGGTACGCAGTATTTT
J: TRBJ2-7; length: 14; D: -; V: TRBV27; size: -; CDR3: CASSSRDRYYEQYF; DNA: TGTGCCAGCAGTTCCCGAGACAGGTACTACGAGCAGTACTTC
J: TRBJ1-3; length: 11; D: -; V: TRBV20-1; size: -; CDR3: CSAEAGDTIYF; DNA: TGCAGTGCGGAGGCGGGGGACACCATATATTTT
J: TRBJ2-7; length: 16; D: TRBD2; V: TRBV6-5; size: -; CDR3: CASSYSRAGAGGEQYF; DNA: TGTGCCAGCAGTTACTCGAGGGCTGGAGCGGGAGGCGAGCAGTACTTC
J: TRBJ2-3; length: 15; D: TRBD2; V: TRBV5-6; size: many; CDR3: CASSLGELAGDTQYF; DNA: TGTGCCAGCAGCTTGGGGGAACTAGCGGGAGATACGCAGTATTTT
J: TRBJ2-1; length: 18; D: TRBD2; V: TRBV7-6; size: -; CDR3: CASSPGLAGSGAINEQFF; DNA: TGTGCCAGCAGCCCTGGACTAGCGGGCTCTGGTGCCATCAATGAGCAGTTCTTC
J: TRBJ2-7; length: 14; D: -; V: TRBV7-2; size: -; CDR3: CASSLTGSSYEQYF; DNA: TGTGCCAGCAGCTTAACCGGGAGCTCCTACGAGCAGTACTTC
J: TRBJ2-7; length: 15; D: -; V: TRBV7-2; size: -; CDR3: CASSHRSGTATEQYF; DNA: TGTGCCAGCAGCCACAGGTCAGGCACCGCGACCGAGCAGTACTTC
J: TRBJ1-5; length: 17; D: TRBD1; V: TRBV25-1; size: -; CDR3: CAQINGQGVHYNQPQHF; DNA: TGTGCCCAGATCAACGGACAGGGGGTTCACTATAATCAGCCCCAGCATTTT
J: TRBJ2-7; length: 15; D: TRBD1; V: TRBV28; size: -; CDR3: CASSEQGLDAEEQYF; DNA: TGTGCCAGCAGTGAACAGGGGTTGGACGCCGAGGAGCAGTACTTC
J: TRBJ2-1; length: 16; D: TRBD2; V: TRBV5-4; size: -; CDR3: CASIKGGGSSYNEQFF; DNA: TGTGCCAGCATTAAAGGCGGCGGGAGCTCCTACAATGAGCAGTTCTTC
J: TRBJ2-7; length: 15; D: TRBD1; V: TRBV15; size: once; CDR3: CATRGTGTGVYEQYF; DNA: TGTGCCACCAGGGGGACCGGGACAGGGGTTTACGAGCAGTACTTC
J: TRBJ1-2; length: 13; D: -; V: TRBV6-1; size: -; CDR3: CASSEAHRDGYTF; DNA: TGTGCCAGCAGTGAAGCGCACAGGGATGGCTACACCTTC
J: TRBJ2-7; length: 16; D: TRBD2; V: TRBV7-2; size: -; CDR3: CASSGGGLAGVSEQYF; DNA: TGTGCCAGCAGCGGTGGGGGGCTAGCGGGAGTCAGCGAGCAGTACTTC
J: TRBJ2-1; length: 17; D: TRBD2; V: TRBV28; size: once; CDR3: CASLTPWGVAGVNEQFF; DNA: TGTGCCAGCCTAACCCCTTGGGGGGTAGCGGGGGTCAATGAGCAGTTCTTC
J: TRBJ2-5; length: 17; D: -; V: TRBV11-1; size: -; CDR3: CASSKTARGPIIVAQYF; DNA: TGTGCCAGCAGCAAAACCGCCAGGGGCCCGATCATCGTCGCCCAGTACTTC
J: TRBJ2-7; length: 13; D: -; V: TRBV14; size: -; CDR3: CASSPTSSYEQYF; DNA: TGTGCCAGCAGCCCTACTAGTTCCTACGAGCAGTACTTC
J: TRBJ2-2; length: 14; D: TRBD1; V: TRBV30; size: -; CDR3: CAWSVRGGPGELFF; DNA: TGTGCCTGGAGTGTACGAGGGGGCCCCGGGGAGCTGTTTTTT
J: TRBJ1-5; length: 15; D: TRBD1; V: TRBV6-5; size: once; CDR3: CASSYSRDSPHPQHF; DNA: TGTGCCAGCAGTTACTCCCGGGACAGCCCTCATCCCCAGCATTTT
J: TRBJ2-2; length: 14; D: TRBD1; V: TRBV6-1; size: -; CDR3: CASRNRGRIGELFF; DNA: TGTGCCAGCAGAAACAGGGGGCGGATCGGGGAGCTGTTTTTT
J: TRBJ1-2; length: 16; D: -; V: TRBV19; size: -; CDR3: CASSIGGAGERYGYTF; DNA: TGTGCCAGTAGTATTGGTGGGGCAGGGGAGCGCTATGGCTACACCTTC
J: TRBJ2-1; length: 17; D: -; V: TRBV5-4; size: -; CDR3: CASSLGAVVSSYNEQFF; DNA: TGTGCCAGCAGCTTGGGGGCCGTTGTAAGCTCCTACAATGAGCAGTTCTTC
J: TRBJ2-3; length: 15; D: -; V: TRBV28; size: -; CDR3: CASSLGFRGPDTQYF; DNA: TGTGCCAGCAGTTTAGGGTTCAGGGGCCCAGATACGCAGTATTTT
J: TRBJ1-3; length: 19; D: TRBD1; V: TRBV2; size: -; CDR3: CASSPIPGTGSLSGNTIYF; DNA: TGTGCCAGCAGTCCAATCCCGGGGACAGGATCACTCTCTGGAAACACCATATATTTT
J: TRBJ1-5; length: 16; D: -; V: TRBV4-2; size: -; CDR3: CASSQGVSGGNQPQHF; DNA: TGTGCCAGCAGCCAAGGGGTGAGTGGGGGGAATCAGCCCCAGCATTTT
J: TRBJ2-1; length: 14; D: -; V: TRBV7-3; size: once; CDR3: CASSLGLENNEQFF; DNA: TGTGCCAGCAGCTTAGGGCTGGAAAACAATGAGCAGTTCTTC
J: TRBJ1-5; length: 13; D: -; V: TRBV6-4; size: once; CDR3: CASIRVLDQPQHF; DNA: TGTGCCAGCATCAGGGTTTTGGATCAGCCCCAGCATTTT
J: TRBJ2-7; length: 15; D: TRBD2; V: TRBV15; size: once; CDR3: CATSSPTSGSYEQYF; DNA: TGTGCCACCAGCAGCCCGACTAGCGGGAGCTACGAGCAGTACTTC
J: TRBJ2-3; length: 13; D: -; V: TRBV7-9; size: -; CDR3: CASRIDSADTQYF; DNA: TGTGCCAGCAGGATAGACAGTGCAGATACGCAGTATTTT
J: TRBJ2-7; length: 21; D: TRBD1; V: TRBV28; size: -; CDR3: CASTLRTGGRSGSIASYEQYF; DNA: TGTGCCAGCACCCTAAGGACAGGGGGGAGAAGCGGGAGTATCGCGTCCTACGAGCAGTACTTC
J: TRBJ1-1; length: 14; D: -; V: TRBV29-1; size: -; CDR3: CSVEGTTTGTEAFF; DNA: TGCAGCGTTGAGGGCACGACGACAGGCACTGAAGCTTTCTTT
J: TRBJ1-1; length: 14; D: TRBD1; V: TRBV18; size: few; CDR3: CASSPEDRDTEAFF; DNA: TGTGCCAGCTCACCAGAGGACAGGGACACTGAAGCTTTCTTT
J: TRBJ2-5; length: 15; D: TRBD1; V: TRBV6-1; size: -; CDR3: CASSGGQGRQETQYF; DNA: TGTGCCAGCAGTGGGGGACAGGGACGGCAAGAGACCCAGTACTTC
J: TRBJ2-1; length: 12; D: -; V: TRBV7-2; size: -; CDR3: CASSLQGNEQFF; DNA: TGTGCCAGCAGCTTACAGGGGAATGAGCAGTTCTTC
J: TRBJ2-5; length: 13; D: TRBD1; V: TRBV27; size: -; CDR3: CASSSYRGETQYF; DNA: TGTGCCAGCAGTTCCTACAGGGGGGAGACCCAGTACTTC
J: TRBJ2-7; length: 13; D: TRBD1; V: TRBV29-1; size: -; CDR3: CSVNRGRSDEQYF; DNA: TGCAGCGTTAACAGGGGGCGATCGGACGAGCAGTACTTC
J: TRBJ2-3; length: 14; D: -; V: TRBV28; size: -; CDR3: CASSFRGSTDTQYF; DNA: TGTGCCAGCAGTTTCAGGGGAAGCACAGATACGCAGTATTTT
J: TRBJ2-7; length: 13; D: -; V: TRBV6-5; size: -; CDR3: CASIHSGTYEQYF; DNA: TGTGCCAGCATTCACTCCGGGACCTACGAGCAGTACTTC
J: TRBJ1-3; length: 18; D: TRBD1; V: TRBV7-2; size: -; CDR3: CASSPRQGQISSGNTIYF; DNA: TGTGCCAGCAGCCCCCGACAGGGCCAAATAAGCTCTGGAAACACCATATATTTT
J: TRBJ2-7; length: 14; D: -; V: TRBV7-9; size: -; CDR3: CASSPGGRSYEQYF; DNA: TGTGCCAGCAGCCCCGGAGGGCGAAGCTACGAGCAGTACTTC
J: TRBJ2-5; length: 15; D: TRBD2; V: TRBV7-9; size: -; CDR3: CASSGTGTREETQYF; DNA: TGTGCCAGCAGCGGGACCGGGACTAGAGAAGAGACCCAGTACTTC